This T cell receptor beta chain emerged from a study of CD8+ T cells in alopecia areata (dated by TCRdb to about 2018). About the full investigation: Treated patients were enrolled in an open-label pilot trial of oral tofacitinib, 5 to 10 mg twice daily, for moderate-to-severe alopecia areata. In treated patients, disease severity was measured using the SALT score, which gives the percentage of scalp surface area affected. High-throughput TCRbeta sequencing was used to examine T cell clonal expansion in alopecia areata in both the C3H/HeJ mouse model and human patients. Tofacitinib-treated patients had biopsies at baseline and at 4 and 24 weeks of treatment, with a later scalp biopsy in several patients. Clonality in the scalp was compared among normal scalp (n=4), patchy alopecia areata scalp (n=8), and alopecia totalis/universalis scalp (n=8). The RNA source kit depended on sample type: the PAXgene miRNA kit for fixed scalp, the miRNeasy kit for PBMCs, and the RNeasy kit for mouse skin. immunoSEQ multiplex PCR using 35 Vbeta forward primers and 13 Jbeta reverse primers was used to amplify TCRbeta CDR3 regions. On the human side, TCRbeta sequencing was run on scalp tissue and on sorted CD4+ and CD8+ peripheral blood T cells from healthy controls and from alopecia areata patients with either patchy or totalis/universalis disease. Tofacitinib was given for 6 to 18 months, followed by 6 months of follow-up off drug to assess delayed response and recurrence. The study at large found these results: Compared with normal scalp, lesional scalp, particularly in alopecia totalis/universalis, had higher clonality and more expanded CD8+ clones, which suggests antigenic drive. Shared TCR sequences between patients were less evident than in mice, which may be partly attributable to HLA diversity in the patient population. Scalp TCR repertoire analysis is complicated because resident alphabeta T cells in normal human skin are also sequenced, whereas mouse skin is dominated by gammadelta T cells. Tofacitinib significantly lowered scalp clonality and the number of expanded CD8+ clones among the top 100 scalp clones. Because the treated cohort was small and included a single nonresponder, larger studies are needed to assess links between baseline CD8+ expansion and response. Many expanded lesional clones were found to persist in scalp and blood during tofacitinib treatment, and relapse after treatment cessation may be partly explained by this persistence.

The label giving this sample's treatment or condition can be read as: oral pan-JAK inhibitor, 5-10 mg twice daily. From alopecia areata patients, peripheral blood was collected along with lesional scalp punch biopsies. PBMCs were separated by density centrifugation and stained for CD3, CD4 and CD8, after which CD4+ and CD8+ T cells were sorted on a FACSAria. This clone showed up just a few times. Its recognized antigen is unknown. No base-level quality is on record; no much larger clone is a single base apart. Cut back by 4 bases and 0 bases, the V and J ends lie 9 bases apart. The CDR1 and CDR2 encoded by the germline V gene are SQVTM and ANQGSEA. The CDR3 runs 13 amino acids, cysteine and phenylalanine included. Only CDR3 DNA remains: 39 bases, in frame from the first base. Library preparation was by the immunoSEQ multiplex PCR assay. For TCR sequencing, RNA was extracted from every sample and reverse transcribed into cDNA to serve as template. First-strand cDNA was synthesized with SuperScript III using a 2:1 mix of oligo-dT and random hexamers. Amplification bias was assessed with a synthetic immune receptor repertoire, and residual bias was removed computationally. In the original analysis: Raw reads were preprocessed to remove errors, and CDR3 was defined according to IMGT conventions as the region from the conserved cysteine to phenylalanine. Clonality was computed by normalizing Shannon entropy by log2 of the number of productive unique TCRs and subtracting the result from 1. Whether scalp clones were CD4 or CD8 was inferred by matching scalp TCRbeta sequences against CD4 and CD8 repertoires sorted from blood. Not all clones reach the TCRdb copy of this immuneACCESS table, which keeps in-frame sequences only. Checked studies attribute under half of the gap to unresolved V genes and leave the rest unexplained. From that table come the V and J calls and clone size; the DNA was used to work out D and trimming. Counted in this sample were hundreds of thousands of clones; around three fifths of them appeared once. The ten largest clones take up about 0.88% of the sample.

Sequencing was performed on CD4+ T cells sorted from blood, taken at week 52, from a patient treated with tofacitinib. This TCR came from a human donor with alopecia areata. This chain is built from TRBV29-1 and TRBJ1-1; the D gene lacks a confident call. Read as DNA, the sequence is TGCAGCGTTGTATGGCCAGTGAACACTGAAGCTTTCTTT. This translates into CSVVWPVNTEAFF. The variable domain in full, with residues beyond the CDR3 obtained from the reference TRBV29-1 and TRBJ1-1 genes, is SAVISQKPSRDICQRGTSLTIQCQVDSQVTMMFWYRQQPGQSLTLIATANQGSEATYESGFVIDKFPISRPNLTFSTLTVSNMSPEDSSIYLCSVVWPVNTEAFFGQGTRLTVV.